This TCR beta chain stems from a study of blood T cell repertoires in COVID-19. Study summary: From T cells, B-cell-depleted T cells, or PBMCs came the material, which was cDNA or gDNA.

The CDR3 runs to 15 residues. From germline, CDR1 is LGHNA and CDR2 YSLEER. V gave up 0 bases and J gave up 6 bases, with 9 bases separating them. In the original processing: By means of reference gene primer amplification, nucleated cell counts were estimated. Method: immunoSEQ multiplex PCR; TCRdb's copy keeps in-frame clones and lacks some. The V and J calls and clone size come from that table; D and trimming were worked out from the DNA. Among some 50,000 clones listed, over 75% were seen once. The sequencing input was peripheral blood. This sequence was found in a man aged 50 or older with active COVID-19. This chain uses TRBV4-3 with TRBJ1-6, with TRBD1 as a possible D gene (5 bases). The CDR3 loop is CASSQDSQGNSPLHF. CDR3 DNA: TGCGCCAGCAGCCAAGATAGCCAGGGTAATTCACCCCTCCACTTT.